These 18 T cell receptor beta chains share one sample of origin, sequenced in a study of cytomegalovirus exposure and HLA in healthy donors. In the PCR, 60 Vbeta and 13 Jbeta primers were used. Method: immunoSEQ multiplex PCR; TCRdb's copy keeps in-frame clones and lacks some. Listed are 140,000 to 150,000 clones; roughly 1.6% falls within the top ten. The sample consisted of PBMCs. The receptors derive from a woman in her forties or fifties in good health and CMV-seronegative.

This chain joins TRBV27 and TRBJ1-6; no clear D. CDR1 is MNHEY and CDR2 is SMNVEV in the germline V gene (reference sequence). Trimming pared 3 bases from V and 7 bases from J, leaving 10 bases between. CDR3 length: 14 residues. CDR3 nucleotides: TGTGCCAGCAGTTTTAGGAGAGGAAATTCACCCCTCCACTTT. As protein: CASSFRRGNSPLHF.

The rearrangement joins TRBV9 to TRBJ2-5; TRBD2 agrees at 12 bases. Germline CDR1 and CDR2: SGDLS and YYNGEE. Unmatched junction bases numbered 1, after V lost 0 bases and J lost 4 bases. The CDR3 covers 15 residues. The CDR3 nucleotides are TGTGCCAGCAGCGTAGAGGGACTAGCGGGAGAGACCCAGTACTTC. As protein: CASSVEGLAGETQYF.

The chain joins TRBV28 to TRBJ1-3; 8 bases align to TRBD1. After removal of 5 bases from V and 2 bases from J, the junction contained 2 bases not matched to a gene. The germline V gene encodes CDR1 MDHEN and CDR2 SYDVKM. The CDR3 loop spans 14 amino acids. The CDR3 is CASSKQGAGNTIYF. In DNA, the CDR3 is TGTGCCAGCAGTAAACAGGGGGCTGGAAACACCATATATTTT.

CDR3 amino acids: CASSRADRERNQPQHF. CDR3 nucleotide sequence: TGTGCCAGCTCACGGGCGGACAGGGAACGCAATCAGCCCCAGCATTTT. The rearrangement uses TRBV18 and TRBJ1-5; 8 bases are shared with TRBD1. The CDR3 has 16 residues. The germline V gene has CDR1 KGHSH and CDR2 LQKENI. Trimming removed 4 bases from V and 2 bases from J; junction bases left unmatched: 7.

The CDR3 spells CASSLGGPSGANVLTF. The CDR3 nucleotides are TGTGCCAGCAGCTTGGGCGGCCCCTCTGGGGCCAACGTCCTGACTTTC. This chain connects TRBV5-4 to TRBJ2-6, with no clear D. The CDR3 is 16 amino acids. The V end was cut by 0 bases, the J end by 0 bases, with 7 bases between. The V gene's germline CDR1 is SGHNT and CDR2 YYREEE (reference sequence).

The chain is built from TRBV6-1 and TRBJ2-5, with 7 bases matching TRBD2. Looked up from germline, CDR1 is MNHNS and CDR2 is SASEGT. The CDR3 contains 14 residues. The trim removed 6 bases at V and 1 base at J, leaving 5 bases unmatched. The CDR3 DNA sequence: TGTGCCAGCAGACACCTAGCGGTCCAAGAGACCCAGTACTTC. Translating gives CASRHLAVQETQYF.

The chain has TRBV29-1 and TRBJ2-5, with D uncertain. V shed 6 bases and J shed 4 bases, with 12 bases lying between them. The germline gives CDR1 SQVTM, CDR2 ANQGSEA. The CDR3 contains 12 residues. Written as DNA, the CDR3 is TGCAGCGTCACCCGAAACGGAGAGACCCAGTACTTC. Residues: CSVTRNGETQYF.

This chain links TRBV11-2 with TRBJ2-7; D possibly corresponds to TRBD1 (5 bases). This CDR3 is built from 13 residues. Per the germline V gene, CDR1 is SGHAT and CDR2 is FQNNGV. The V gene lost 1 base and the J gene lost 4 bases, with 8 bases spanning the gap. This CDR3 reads CASSLVDKYEQYF. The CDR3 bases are TGTGCCAGCAGCTTAGTGGACAAATACGAGCAGTACTTC.

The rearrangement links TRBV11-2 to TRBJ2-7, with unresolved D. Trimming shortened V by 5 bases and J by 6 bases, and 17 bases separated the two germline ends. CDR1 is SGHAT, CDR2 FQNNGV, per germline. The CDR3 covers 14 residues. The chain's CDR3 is CASSRLGTASEQYF. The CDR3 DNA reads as TGTGCCAGCAGCCGTTTAGGTACAGCCTCCGAGCAGTACTTC.

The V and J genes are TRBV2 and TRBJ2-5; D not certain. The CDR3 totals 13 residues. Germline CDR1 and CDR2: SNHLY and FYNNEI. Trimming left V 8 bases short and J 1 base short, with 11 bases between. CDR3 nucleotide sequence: TGTGCCAGCGGGCTGATGCGCCAAGAGACCCAGTACTTC. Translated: CASGLMRQETQYF.

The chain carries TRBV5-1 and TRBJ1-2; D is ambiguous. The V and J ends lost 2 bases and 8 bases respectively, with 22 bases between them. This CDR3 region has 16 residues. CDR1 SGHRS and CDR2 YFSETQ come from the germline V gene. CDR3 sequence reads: CASSFVDGRSPGGYTF. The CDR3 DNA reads TGCGCCAGCAGCTTCGTGGACGGGCGGTCCCCGGGAGGCTACACCTTC.

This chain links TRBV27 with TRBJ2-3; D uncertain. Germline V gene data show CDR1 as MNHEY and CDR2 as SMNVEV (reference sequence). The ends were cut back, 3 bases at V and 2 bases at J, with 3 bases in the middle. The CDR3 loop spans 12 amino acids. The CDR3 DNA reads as TGTGCCAGCAGTTTCAACACAGATACGCAGTATTTT. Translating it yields CASSFNTDTQYF.

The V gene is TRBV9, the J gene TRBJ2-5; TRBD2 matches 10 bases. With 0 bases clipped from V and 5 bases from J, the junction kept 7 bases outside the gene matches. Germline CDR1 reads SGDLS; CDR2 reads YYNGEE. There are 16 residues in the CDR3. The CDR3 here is CASSVEASGSHETQYF. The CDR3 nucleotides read TGTGCCAGCAGCGTAGAGGCTAGCGGGAGTCATGAGACCCAGTACTTC.

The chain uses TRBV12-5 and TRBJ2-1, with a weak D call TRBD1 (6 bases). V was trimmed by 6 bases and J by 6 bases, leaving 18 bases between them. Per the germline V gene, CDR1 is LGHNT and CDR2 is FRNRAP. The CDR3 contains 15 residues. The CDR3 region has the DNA TGTGCTAGTGGACCCCCAGGGGCGCAGGGCAATGAGCAGTTCTTC. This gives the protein CASGPPGAQGNEQFF.

The CDR3 loop reads CALTSANYGYTF. As DNA, the CDR3 is TGTGCCCTTACGTCAGCTAACTATGGCTACACCTTC. The chain uses TRBV30 and TRBJ1-2; D gene unclear. Germline CDR1 and CDR2: GTSNPN and SVGIG (reference sequence). The CDR3 spans 12 residues. Between the trimmed V and J ends, which lost 8 bases and 0 bases, there was a span of 10 bases.

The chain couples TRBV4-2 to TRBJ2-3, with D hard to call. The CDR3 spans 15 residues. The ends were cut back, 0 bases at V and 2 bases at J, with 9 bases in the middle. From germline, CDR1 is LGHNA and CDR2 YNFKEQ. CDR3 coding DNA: TGTGCCAGCAGCCAAGAGAACTTTCACACAGATACGCAGTATTTT. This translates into CASSQENFHTDTQYF.

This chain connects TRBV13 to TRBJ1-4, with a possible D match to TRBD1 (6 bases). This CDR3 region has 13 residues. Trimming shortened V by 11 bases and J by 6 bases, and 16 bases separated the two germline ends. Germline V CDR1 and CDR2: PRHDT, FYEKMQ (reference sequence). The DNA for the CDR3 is TGTGCCTGGTCAATAGGGGGTGATGAAAAACTGTTTTTT. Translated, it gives CAWSIGGDEKLFF.

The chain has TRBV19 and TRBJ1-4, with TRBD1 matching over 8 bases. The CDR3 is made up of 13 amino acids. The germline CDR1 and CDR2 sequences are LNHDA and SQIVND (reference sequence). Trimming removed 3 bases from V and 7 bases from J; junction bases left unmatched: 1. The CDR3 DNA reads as TGTGCCAGTAGTATGGACAGGGTTGAAAAACTGTTTTTT. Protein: CASSMDRVEKLFF.